A single T cell receptor beta chain is shown here with its context. Its specificity is not known. The sample is drawn from a study of graft-versus-host responses after intestinal transplantation. Whole-study context: Transplant types were multivisceral, liver-intestinal, or isolated intestinal. Anti-thymocyte globulin induction preceded three to four years of tacrolimus and steroid maintenance in all recipients.

This CDR3 region has 11 residues. Germline values: CDR1 MDHEN, CDR2 SYDVKM. Trimming took 5 bases from V and 12 from J, leaving 14 bases between them. The table came from immunoSEQ multiplex PCR; TCRdb's copy has only in-frame clones and leaves some out. This table has under 15,000 clones, over 70% appearing once. The study's findings and limits: Those patients showing graft-donor T cell macrochimerism displayed high graft-versus-host to host-versus-graft clonal ratios in allografts. Declines in HvG clones occurring early post-transplant were associated with peak circulating GvH clone levels.

The sequencing here drew on PBMCs, taken approximately 19 weeks after transplant. The receptor was isolated from a human patient who received an intestinal transplant, so some T cells may come from the graft donor. The J gene is TRBJ2-7, the V gene TRBV28; D is possibly TRBD1 or TRBD2 (5 bases each). CDR3 in DNA: TGTGCCAGCAGTCCCGGGACCGCCCGGTACTTC. Residues: CASSPGTARYF.